Below, 20 T cell receptor beta chains from the same sample are listed, as sequenced in a study of long-term antiretroviral therapy in people with HIV. An immunoSEQ assay, version v3.0, was performed at survey level. Assay: immunoSEQ multiplex PCR; the TCRdb copy retains only in-frame clones and omits some. The repertoire holds tens of thousands of clones, with around 80% as singletons. Specimen: unsorted PBMCs, collected 0.3 years after starting antiretroviral therapy. The receptors originated from a man aged 50 to 60 with HIV.

The chain links TRBV7-2 to TRBJ1-1; weak D call: TRBD1 (5 bases). V lost 3 bases and J 0 bases, leaving 11 bases between the germline ends. CDR1 SGHTA and CDR2 FQGNSA come from the germline V gene. The CDR3 is made up of 15 amino acids. This CDR3 reads CASSLGRVLNTEAFF. DNA for the CDR3: TGTGCCAGCAGCTTGGGACGTGTGTTGAACACTGAAGCTTTCTTT. Full variable domain (remainder filled in from reference TRBV7-2 and TRBJ1-1): GAGVSQSPSNKVTEKGKDVELRCDPISGHTALYWYRQSLGQGLEFLIYFQGNSAPDKSGLPSDRFSAERTGGSVSTLTIQRTQQEDSAVYLCASSLGRVLNTEAFFGQGTRLTVV.

This chain joins TRBV29-1 and TRBJ2-4; the D gene is possibly TRBD2 (5 bases). The CDR3 loop spans 14 amino acids. The V and J ends lost 7 bases and 2 bases respectively, with 15 bases between them. Germline V gives CDR1 SQVTM, CDR2 ANQGSEA. The CDR3 nucleotides read TGCAGCGCCGCTCTCAGAGGGACCAAAAACATTCAGTACTTC. Its translation is CSAALRGTKNIQYF.

The J gene is TRBJ1-1, the V gene TRBV6-6; 8 nucleotides match TRBD1. Per germline, CDR1 MNHNY and CDR2 SVGAGI (reference sequence). This CDR3 region has 14 residues. J lost 5 bases, V lost 6 bases, and 8 bases had no gene match. CDR3 coding DNA: TGTGCCAGCAGAGGACAGGGAAAAGGGACTGAAGCTTTCTTT. Encoded protein: CASRGQGKGTEAFF.

This rearrangement joins TRBV4-3 to TRBJ2-3, with D unresolved. V gave up 1 base and J gave up 6 bases, with 11 bases separating them. This CDR3 has 14 amino acids. CDR1 and CDR2 from the germline V gene are LGHNA and YSLEER. The CDR3 nucleotides read TGCGCCAGCAGCCAAGGCCTGGGGTCGGATACGCAGTATTTT. Its protein product is CASSQGLGSDTQYF.

The V and J genes are TRBV10-3 and TRBJ1-1; TRBD1 is a possible D gene (5 bases). V gave up 10 bases and J gave up 0 bases, with 12 bases separating them. This CDR3 region has 13 residues. Germline loops: CDR1 ENHRY, CDR2 SYGVKD. DNA for the CDR3: TGTGCCACCCTGGGGGTACTGAACACTGAAGCTTTCTTT. Amino acid sequence: CATLGVLNTEAFF.

This clone was recorded once. The rearrangement links TRBV6-1 to TRBJ1-2; D remains ambiguous. V was cut by 4 bases and J by 6 bases, with 18 bases left in between. The CDR3 spans 15 residues. Germline V gives CDR1 MNHNS, CDR2 SASEGT. CDR3 sequence: CASSVGEDYSHGYTF. The CDR3 coding sequence is TGTGCCAGCAGTGTCGGGGAGGACTACTCGCATGGCTACACCTTC.

This clone was seen a handful of times. The chain employs TRBV4-1 and TRBJ1-5, with D unclear. The CDR3 is 14 amino acids. Per the germline V gene, CDR1 is MGHRA and CDR2 is YSYEKL. V was pared by 0 bases and J by 5 bases, with 8 bases between. The CDR3 is CASSQDARHQPQHF. The CDR3 DNA reads TGCGCCAGCAGCCAAGATGCGCGGCATCAGCCCCAGCATTTT.

The chain employs TRBV7-2 and TRBJ2-2, with D uncertain. CDR1 SGHTA and CDR2 FQGNSA come from the germline V gene. V gave up 4 bases and J gave up 0 bases, with 15 bases separating them. CDR3 length: 17 residues. CDR3 residues: CASSSYTYRANTGELFF. In nucleotides, the CDR3 is TGTGCCAGCAGCTCTTACACCTACAGAGCGAACACCGGGGAGCTGTTTTTT.

This chain links TRBV2 with TRBJ1-6; TRBD1 matches at 10 bases. The CDR3 consists of 13 residues. V lost 5 bases and J lost 10; bases outside the gene matches: 2. Germline assignment: CDR1 SNHLY and CDR2 FYNNEI. The CDR3 sequence is CASSWDRGSPLHF. CDR3 in DNA: TGTGCCAGCAGTTGGGACAGGGGATCACCCCTCCACTTT.

The genes are TRBV5-6 and TRBJ2-3; no definite D call. Looked up from germline, CDR1 is SGHDT and CDR2 is YYEEEE. CDR3 length equals 16 residues. The V and J ends lost 0 bases and 1 base respectively, with 12 bases between them. CDR3 nucleotides: TGTGCCAGCAGCTTGGGAATCCTGGTGGGCACAGATACGCAGTATTTT. This codes for CASSLGILVGTDTQYF. The whole variable domain, remainder taken from reference TRBV5-6 and TRBJ2-3, is DAGVTQSPTHLIKTRGQQVTLRCSPKSGHDTVSWYQQALGQGPQFIFQYYEEEERQRGNFPDRFSGHQFPNYSSELNVNALLLGDSALYLCASSLGILVGTDTQYFGPGTRLTVL.

The chain has TRBV7-2 and TRBJ2-3, with no clear D. This CDR3 contains 15 residues. Germline V gene sequence: CDR1 SGHTA, CDR2 FQGNSA. V was trimmed by 1 base and J by 1 base, leaving 9 bases between them. CDR3: CASSLEYLRTDTQYF. The DNA for the CDR3 is TGTGCCAGCAGCTTAGAGTACCTACGCACAGATACGCAGTATTTT.

This clone showed up just a few times. The V gene is TRBV10-1, the J gene TRBJ1-3; no clear D. This CDR3 is built from 13 residues. CDR1 is WNHNN, CDR2 SYGVQD, per germline (reference sequence). Trimming shortened V by 11 bases and J by 0 bases, and 11 bases separated the two germline ends. CDR3 region: CACGSSSGNTIYF. DNA for the CDR3: TGCGCCTGCGGATCAAGCTCTGGAAACACCATATATTTT.

V is TRBV19 and J is TRBJ1-4; no firm D call. This CDR3 region has 13 residues. V lost 2 bases, J lost 5 bases, and 6 bases lay in between. Germline V lookup: CDR1 LNHDA, CDR2 SQIVND (reference sequence). DNA for the CDR3: TGTGCCAGTAGTATAAGTCCGAATGAAAAACTGTTTTTT. Protein product: CASSISPNEKLFF.

The chain has TRBV6-6 and TRBJ2-5; no clear D gene. The CDR3 totals 14 residues. Trimming pared 5 bases from V and 5 bases from J, leaving 15 bases between. Per germline, CDR1 MNHNY and CDR2 SVGAGI (reference sequence). The DNA for the CDR3 is TGTGCCAGCAGTAGTAGCATAGACGGGGAGACCCAGTACTTC. Translated, it gives CASSSSIDGETQYF.

The genes are TRBV2 and TRBJ2-1; D uncertain. Germline CDR1 SNHLY, CDR2 FYNNEI. With 7 bases removed from V and 0 bases from J, the gap between germline ends came to 10 bases. The CDR3 covers 14 residues. CDR3 region: CASKVRSSYNEQFF. DNA for the CDR3: TGTGCCAGCAAAGTTAGGAGCTCCTACAATGAGCAGTTCTTC.

The chain has TRBV7-3 and TRBJ1-6, with D tentatively TRBD1 (6 bases). Germline V gene sequence: CDR1 SGHTA, CDR2 FQGTGA. Trimming shortened V by 5 bases and J by 7 bases, and 12 bases separated the two germline ends. The CDR3 consists of 14 residues. CDR3 protein: CASSPQGTNSPLHF. CDR3 in DNA: TGTGCCAGCAGCCCACAGGGAACGAATTCACCCCTCCACTTT.

This clone showed up just a few times. This chain links TRBV4-3 with TRBJ2-2, with 8 bases identical to TRBD2. Germline CDR1 and CDR2: LGHNA and YSLEER. With V trimmed by 3 bases and J by 6 bases, 6 bases remained unmatched. This CDR3 spans 15 amino acids. CDR3 nucleotides: TGCGCCAGCAGCCACTGGACTAGCCCCTCCGGGGAGCTGTTTTTT. Translated: CASSHWTSPSGELFF.

This sequence joins TRBV27 and TRBJ2-7; perhaps TRBD2 as D (7 bases). CDR1 is MNHEY and CDR2 is SMNVEV in the germline V gene (reference sequence). CDR3 length equals 15 residues. The V end lost 1 base, the J end lost 0 bases, and 10 bases lay between the germline ends. The DNA of the CDR3 is TGTGCCAGCAGTTTATGGGGAGGGGGCTCCTACGAGCAGTACTTC. It translates to CASSLWGGGSYEQYF.

The chain employs TRBV6-5 and TRBJ1-1; D uncertain. This CDR3 is 14 amino acids long. Per germline, CDR1 MNHEY and CDR2 SVGAGI. V was shortened by 2 bases and J by 2 bases, with 9 bases between the two germline ends. CDR3 bases: TGTGCCAGCAGTTACGCAGCCGGAAACACTGAAGCTTTCTTT. Amino acid sequence: CASSYAAGNTEAFF.

The rearrangement uses TRBV7-8 and TRBJ2-7, with D perhaps assigned TRBD1 or TRBD2 (5 bases each). Trimming cost V 5 bases and J 2 bases, with 19 bases left between them. The CDR3 runs to 16 residues. Germline CDR1 reads SGHVS; CDR2 reads FQNEAQ. The CDR3 loop is CASSAYNTRGTYEQYF. Here the CDR3 DNA reads TGTGCCAGCAGCGCCTATAATACTAGGGGAACCTACGAGCAGTACTTC.